The 24 T cell receptor beta chains below were found in one sample sequenced in a study of shared clonotypes between healthy human individuals. Clones were read by immunoSEQ multiplex PCR, and TCRdb kept only the in-frame ones, dropping some. The data show about 770,000 clones, with 72% seen just once and around 1.7% held by the top ten. Sequencing was carried out using memory CD4+ T cells sorted from blood. Indicated subset: CD45RA-negative fraction. These receptors all stem from a woman in her twenties or thirties in good health.

This chain connects TRBV5-1 to TRBJ2-7; 9 nucleotides align to TRBD2. Trimming removed 3 bases from V and 4 bases from J; junction bases left unmatched: 8. The CDR3 extends over 15 amino acids. Germline lookup yields CDR1 SGHRS and CDR2 YFSETQ. CDR3 sequence (DNA): TGCGCCAGCAGCTCCCTCACTAGCGGGCAGTACGAGCAGTACTTC. Protein sequence: CASSSLTSGQYEQYF.

Concerning this clone: This specimen includes other DNA sequences encoding the same CDR3. The rearrangement uses TRBV18 and TRBJ2-3, with D tentatively TRBD1 (6 bases). Looked up from germline, CDR1 is KGHSH and CDR2 is LQKENI. CDR3 size: 14 residues. V was shortened by 3 bases and J by 3 bases, with 10 bases between the two germline ends. CDR3 loop: CASSPPRGTDTQYF. The CDR3 DNA is TGTGCCAGCTCACCCCCCAGGGGAACAGATACGCAGTATTTT.

V usage is TRBV4-1 and J usage is TRBJ2-7, with a weak D call TRBD1 (5 bases). The CDR3 has 16 amino acids. The germline gives CDR1 MGHRA, CDR2 YSYEKL. Between the trimmed V and J ends, which lost 3 bases and 2 bases, there was a span of 17 bases. DNA for the CDR3: TGCGCCAGCAGCCAGCTCGGGCAGGACACTACCTACGAGCAGTACTTC. As protein: CASSQLGQDTTYEQYF.

The chain couples TRBV5-1 to TRBJ2-1; D unresolved. CDR3 length: 15 residues. Germline V gene lookup returns CDR1 SGHRS and CDR2 YFSETQ. V was clipped by 4 bases and J by 7 bases, with 18 bases between them. CDR3 amino acids: CASSPGPRLPNEQFF. The CDR3 DNA is TGCGCCAGCAGCCCCGGGCCGCGGCTCCCAAATGAGCAGTTCTTC.

Turning to this clone: With a much larger clone just one base away, this may be a read error. Because it lacks the conserved phenylalanine or tryptophan at the end, this CDR3 is likely a read error. The chain has TRBV4-2 and TRBJ1-2, with D possibly being TRBD1 (6 bases). V lost 0 bases, J lost 5 bases, and 13 bases lay in between. Germline loops: CDR1 LGHNA, CDR2 YNFKEQ. This CDR3 contains 15 residues. The CDR3 loop reads CASSQDAGELYGYTS. CDR3 sequence (DNA): TGTGCCAGCAGCCAAGATGCAGGGGAACTTTATGGCTACACCTCC.

The rearrangement links TRBV7-8 to TRBJ2-1; no clear D. The CDR3 is 15 residues long. Trimming cost V 0 bases and J 1 base, with 7 bases left between them. From germline, CDR1 is SGHVS and CDR2 FQNEAQ. The CDR3 DNA sequence: TGTGCCAGCAGCTTAGCGATACAATCCTACAATGAGCAGTTCTTC. This translates into CASSLAIQSYNEQFF.

This clone was seen a handful of times. The chain recombines TRBV2 with TRBJ1-2; 7 nucleotides align to TRBD1. V shed 7 bases, J shed 6 bases, and the junction held 8 bases outside the gene matches. The germline CDR1 and CDR2 sequences are SNHLY and FYNNEI. This CDR3 is 13 amino acids long. CDR3 protein: CASTPDRTHGYTF. CDR3 bases: TGTGCCAGCACTCCGGACAGGACCCATGGCTACACCTTC.

As to this clone: Additional DNA sequences in this sample encode the identical CDR3. The rearrangement links TRBV4-1 to TRBJ2-1; the match to TRBD2 covers 7 bases. The V and J ends lost 1 base and 0 bases, in that order; junction bases with no gene match: 6. Germline V lookup: CDR1 MGHRA, CDR2 YSYEKL. CDR3 length equals 17 residues. The CDR3 here is CASSQVGGGSSYNEQFF. In nucleotides, the CDR3 is TGCGCCAGCAGCCAAGTCGGTGGCGGGAGCTCCTACAATGAGCAGTTCTTC.

This rearrangement joins TRBV5-1 to TRBJ1-1; tentative D call: TRBD1 (5 bases). Trimming removed 0 bases at V and 1 base at J, with 10 bases between. Germline values: CDR1 SGHRS, CDR2 YFSETQ. The CDR3 loop spans 15 amino acids. CDR3 protein: CASSLVQGKNTEAFF. CDR3 sequence (DNA): TGCGCCAGCAGCTTGGTTCAGGGAAAGAACACTGAAGCTTTCTTT. Full variable domain (missing parts from reference TRBV5-1 and TRBJ1-1): KAGVTQTPRYLIKTRGQQVTLSCSPISGHRSVSWYQQTPGQGLQFLFEYFSETQRNKGNFPGRFSGRQFSNSRSEMNVSTLELGDSALYLCASSLVQGKNTEAFFGQGTRLTVV.

CDR3 region: CATAAGRGDTDTQYF. The CDR3 region has the DNA TGCGCCACCGCGGCCGGCAGGGGGGACACAGATACGCAGTATTTT. This chain connects TRBV5-1 to TRBJ2-3, with a tentative D call TRBD1 (7 bases). Trimming cost V 9 bases and J 2 bases, with 19 bases left between them. This CDR3 contains 15 residues. Per germline, CDR1 SGHRS and CDR2 YFSETQ.

The chain is built from TRBV5-1 and TRBJ2-7; 11 bases match TRBD2. In germline, CDR1 is SGHRS, CDR2 YFSETQ. J was trimmed by 4 bases and V by 0 bases; bases with no gene match: 6. The CDR3 loop spans 16 amino acids. The CDR3 coding sequence is TGCGCCAGCAGCTTGGCCACTAGCGGGAGTGGGTACGAGCAGTACTTC. It yields the protein CASSLATSGSGYEQYF.

The chain couples TRBV14 to TRBJ2-1, with D perhaps being TRBD1 or TRBD2 (5 bases each). CDR1 and CDR2 (germline): SGHDN, FVKESK. CDR3 length: 15 residues. V was pared by 4 bases and J by 0 bases, with 10 bases between. The CDR3 protein is CASSPRDDSYNEQFF. The CDR3, as DNA: TGTGCCAGCAGCCCCAGGGACGACTCCTACAATGAGCAGTTCTTC.

The V and J genes are TRBV2 and TRBJ1-6; 7 bases line up with TRBD1. Looked up from germline, CDR1 is SNHLY and CDR2 is FYNNEI. V lost 10 bases, J lost 9 bases, and 15 bases stayed unmatched. The CDR3 is 15 amino acids. CDR3 region: CATQQQGPQSSPLHF. The CDR3 DNA reads TGTGCCACCCAGCAACAGGGGCCGCAGAGTTCACCCCTCCACTTT.

This sequence joins TRBV29-1 and TRBJ2-5; no clear D. Germline CDR1 SQVTM, CDR2 ANQGSEA. V was pared by 3 bases and J by 5 bases, with 7 bases between. The CDR3 consists of 11 residues. The CDR3 bases are TGCAGCGTTGACGTGTACGAGACCCAGTACTTC. Its translation is CSVDVYETQYF.

This clone was detected once. The chain couples TRBV6-1 to TRBJ2-5; 8 bases line up with TRBD1. The junction had 6 bases not matched to a gene; V was cut back by 7 bases and J by 5 bases. Germline CDR1 MNHNS, CDR2 SASEGT. The CDR3 covers 13 residues. CDR3 DNA sequence: TGTGCCAGCAACGACAGGGGAAAGGAGACCCAGTACTTC. Its protein product is CASNDRGKETQYF.

V and J are TRBV27 and TRBJ2-1; D perhaps matches TRBD1 (6 bases). The V gene's germline CDR1 is MNHEY and CDR2 SMNVEV (reference sequence). The CDR3 is 13 amino acids. V lost 6 bases and J 8 bases, leaving 14 bases between the germline ends. This chain's CDR3 is CASSSNRVHEQFF. DNA of the CDR3: TGTGCCAGCAGCTCCAACAGGGTCCATGAGCAGTTCTTC.

The V and J genes are TRBV30 and TRBJ1-1, with TRBD1 as a possible D gene (6 bases). V lost 7 bases to trimming and J lost 0 bases, with 15 bases between them. The germline gives CDR1 GTSNPN, CDR2 SVGIG (reference sequence). The CDR3 spans 14 residues. The CDR3 spells CAYTQGKLNTEAFF. DNA of the CDR3: TGTGCCTATACACAGGGCAAATTGAACACTGAAGCTTTCTTT. Variable domain in full (rest from reference TRBV30 and TRBJ1-1): SQTIHQWPATLVQPVGSPLSLECTVEGTSNPNLYWYRQAAGRGLQLLFYSVGIGQISSEVPQNLSASRPQDRQFILSSKKLLLSDSGFYLCAYTQGKLNTEAFFGQGTRLTVV.

The chain recombines TRBV7-3 with TRBJ2-5; weak D call: TRBD2 (6 bases). This CDR3 comprises 14 residues. Germline CDR1 SGHTA, CDR2 FQGTGA. Trimming removed 1 base from V and 5 bases from J, with 11 bases in between. DNA of the CDR3: TGTGCCAGCAGCTTAAATTCGGGGGAGGAGACCCAGTACTTC. Its protein is CASSLNSGEETQYF. Drawing the rest from reference TRBV7-3 and TRBJ2-5, the complete variable domain is GAGVSQTPSNKVTEKGKYVELRCDPISGHTALYWYRQSLGQGPEFLIYFQGTGAADDSGLPNDRFFAVRPEGSVSTLKIQRTERGDSAVYLCASSLNSGEETQYFGPGTRLLVL.

This chain joins TRBV10-3 and TRBJ1-2, with 8 bases aligning to TRBD1. V lost 5 bases and J lost 4; bases outside the gene matches: 6. Germline V lookup: CDR1 ENHRY, CDR2 SYGVKD. CDR3 length: 14 residues. In DNA form, the CDR3 reads TGTGCCATCAGTCCCAGGGGGCCGAGCTATGGCTACACCTTC. Its protein is CAISPRGPSYGYTF.

The CDR3: CASSLLTGGGQETQYF. The DNA of the CDR3 is TGTGCCAGCAGCTTACTGACAGGGGGCGGCCAAGAGACCCAGTACTTC. The V and J genes are TRBV7-2 and TRBJ2-5, with 10 bases matching TRBD1. The germline V gene encodes CDR1 SGHTA and CDR2 FQGNSA. V gave up 2 bases and J gave up 1 base; unmatched junction bases: 4. CDR3 size: 16 residues.

V usage is TRBV9 and J usage is TRBJ2-2; D perhaps matches TRBD2 (5 bases). Germline V gives CDR1 SGDLS, CDR2 YYNGEE. V was shortened by 3 bases and J by 3 bases, with 15 bases between the two germline ends. CDR3 size: 16 residues. The CDR3 nucleotides are TGTGCCAGCAGCGAGCACGGGCGCGGGCACACCGGGGAGCTGTTTTTT. Protein sequence: CASSEHGRGHTGELFF. Drawing the rest from reference TRBV9 and TRBJ2-2, the complete variable domain is DSGVTQTPKHLITATGQRVTLRCSPRSGDLSVYWYQQSLDQGLQFLIQYYNGEERAKGNILERFSAQQFPDLHSELNLSSLELGDSALYFCASSEHGRGHTGELFFGEGSRLTVL.

The chain recombines TRBV19 with TRBJ1-5; TRBD1 is a possible D gene (5 bases). There are 14 residues in the CDR3. V lost 10 bases, J lost 5 bases, and 18 bases lay in between. CDR1 LNHDA and CDR2 SQIVND come from the germline V gene (reference sequence). This CDR3 reads CATLPGLGHQPQHF. CDR3 nucleotide sequence: TGTGCCACCCTGCCGGGACTGGGGCATCAGCCCCAGCATTTT.

This chain connects TRBV2 to TRBJ1-4, with a possible D match to TRBD1 (6 bases). The V end was cut by 5 bases, the J end by 0 bases, with 10 bases between. The CDR3 has 15 residues. The germline CDR1 and CDR2 sequences are SNHLY and FYNNEI. CDR3 loop: CASSPGDATNEKLFF. CDR3 nucleotide sequence: TGTGCCAGCAGTCCAGGGGATGCAACTAATGAAAAACTGTTTTTT.

With regard to this clone: The sample contains more than one DNA sequence encoding this CDR3. V usage is TRBV20-1 and J usage is TRBJ2-7; D gene unclear. The CDR3 runs to 11 residues. Germline values: CDR1 DFQATT, CDR2 SNEGSKA (reference sequence). Trimming took 6 bases from V and 2 from J, leaving 8 bases between them. In DNA form, the CDR3 reads TGCAGTGCGGATCGGGCCTACGAGCAGTACTTC. It codes for CSADRAYEQYF.